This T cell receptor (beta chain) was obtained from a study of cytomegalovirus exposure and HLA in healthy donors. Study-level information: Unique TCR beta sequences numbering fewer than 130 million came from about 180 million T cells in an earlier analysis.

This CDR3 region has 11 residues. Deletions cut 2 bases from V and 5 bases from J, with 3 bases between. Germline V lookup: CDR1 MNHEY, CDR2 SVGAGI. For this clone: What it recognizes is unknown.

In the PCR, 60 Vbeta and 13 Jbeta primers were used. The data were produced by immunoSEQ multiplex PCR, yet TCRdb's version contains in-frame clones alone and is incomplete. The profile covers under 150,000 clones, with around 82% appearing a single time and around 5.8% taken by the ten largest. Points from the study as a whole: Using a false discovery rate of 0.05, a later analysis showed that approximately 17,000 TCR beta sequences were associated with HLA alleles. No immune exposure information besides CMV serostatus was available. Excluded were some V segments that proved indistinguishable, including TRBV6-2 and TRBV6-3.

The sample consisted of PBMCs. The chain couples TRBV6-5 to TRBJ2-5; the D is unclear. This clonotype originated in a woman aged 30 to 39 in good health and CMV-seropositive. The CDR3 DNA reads TGTGCCAGCAGTTACGCGGAGACCCAGTACTTC. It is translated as CASSYAETQYF.